Following are 20 T cell receptor beta chains from one sample sequenced in a study of blood T cell repertoires in COVID-19. TCRdb's copy holds only in-frame clones and misses some; the assay was immunoSEQ multiplex PCR. The sample includes 300,000 to 350,000 clones, more than 80% of them seen just once. The sample comprised peripheral blood. Receptors originate from a woman aged 30 to 39 with COVID-19, enrolled during active disease.

The genes are TRBV30 and TRBJ2-7, with D tentatively TRBD1 (5 bases). Trimming cost V 6 bases and J 4 bases, with 28 bases left between them. This CDR3 has 17 residues. The V gene's germline CDR1 is GTSNPN and CDR2 SVGIG (reference sequence). CDR3 region: CACPRCGAQAPHYEQYF. CDR3 bases: TGTGCCTGCCCCCGGTGTGGGGCTCAGGCGCCCCATTACGAGCAGTACTTC.

V gene TRBV5-5 combines with J gene TRBJ2-5; 8 nucleotides line up with TRBD2. The V gene end was trimmed by 4 bases and the J gene end by 5 bases; junction bases not matched to a gene: 4. Germline-derived CDR1 and CDR2 are SGHKS and YYEKEE (reference sequence). The CDR3 covers 13 residues. In DNA form, the CDR3 reads TGTGCCAGCAGCCCGGGCGGGGGGGAGACCCAGTACTTC. This gives the protein CASSPGGGETQYF.

The V and J genes are TRBV5-8 and TRBJ1-4; D not certain. Germline V lookup: CDR1 SGHTS, CDR2 YDEGEE. The CDR3 spans 17 residues. Trimming removed 1 base from V and 0 bases from J, with 13 bases in between. The chain's CDR3 is CASSLHRGPATNEKLFF. For the CDR3, the DNA is TGTGCCAGCAGCTTGCACAGAGGGCCCGCAACTAATGAAAAACTGTTTTTT.

This chain uses TRBV29-1 with TRBJ2-3; 10 bases match TRBD2. There are 15 residues in the CDR3. Germline CDR1 is SQVTM and CDR2 is ANQGSEA. Losses at the gene ends were 2 bases for V and 6 bases for J; bases not matched to a gene: 8. DNA for the CDR3: TGCAGCGTTGAAAAGCGGGAGGGCCTGAGGGATACGCAGTATTTT. This codes for CSVEKREGLRDTQYF.

The chain has TRBV15 and TRBJ2-1; 10 bases are a match to TRBD1. The V gene end was trimmed by 0 bases and the J gene end by 4 bases; junction bases not matched to a gene: 6. Germline V gives CDR1 LNHNV, CDR2 YYDKDF (reference sequence). There are 17 residues in the CDR3. Written as DNA, the CDR3 is TGTGCCACCAGCAGAGATGGAGGGACAGGGGAGTACAATGAGCAGTTCTTC. Encoded protein: CATSRDGGTGEYNEQFF.

This sequence joins TRBV19 and TRBJ1-2; 11 bases map to TRBD1. This CDR3 has 16 amino acids. After removal of 5 bases from V and 4 bases from J, the junction contained 9 bases not matched to a gene. Looked up from germline, CDR1 is LNHDA and CDR2 is SQIVND (reference sequence). CDR3 bases: TGTGCCAGTAGTCGTTACACCGGGACAGGGGGCTATGGCTACACCTTC. It encodes CASSRYTGTGGYGYTF.

J is TRBJ2-7 and V is TRBV6-4, with 9 nucleotides matching TRBD2. Germline CDR1 reads MRHNA; CDR2 reads SNTAGT. The CDR3 sequence is 16 residues long. Trimming removed 5 bases from V and 3 bases from J; junction bases left unmatched: 11. The CDR3 sequence is CASSLVGPSGNYEQYF. The CDR3 DNA is TGTGCCAGCAGTCTTGTAGGGCCTAGCGGGAACTACGAGCAGTACTTC.

The gene calls are TRBV19 and TRBJ2-5, with TRBD2 matching 12 bases. In germline, CDR1 is LNHDA, CDR2 SQIVND (reference sequence). The CDR3 runs to 17 residues. V lost 5 bases, J lost 4 bases, and 11 bases stayed unmatched. Here the CDR3 reads CASSAKTSGRGGETQYF. CDR3 nucleotides: TGTGCCAGTAGTGCTAAGACTAGCGGGAGAGGGGGAGAGACCCAGTACTTC.

This clone has only one observation. The rearrangement links TRBV23-1 to TRBJ1-1; 8 nucleotides agree with TRBD1. TRBV23-1 is noted as an ORF with a role that remains uncertain. This CDR3 has 14 amino acids. The ends lost 7 bases at V and 6 bases at J; junction bases unmatched: 10. The CDR3 protein is CASMLQGESSEAFF. In nucleotides, the CDR3 is TGCGCCAGCATGTTACAGGGGGAGAGTTCTGAAGCTTTCTTT.

V and J are TRBV7-9 and TRBJ2-3; the match to TRBD2 covers 9 bases. The ends lost 4 bases at V and 2 bases at J; junction bases unmatched: 10. The CDR3 consists of 17 residues. CDR1 and CDR2 from the germline V gene are SEHNR and FQNEAQ (reference sequence). This CDR3 reads CASSSPSTSGLTDTQYF. The CDR3 nucleotides read TGTGCCAGCAGCTCGCCTTCGACTAGCGGCCTCACAGATACGCAGTATTTT.

This clone was observed once. The chain couples TRBV7-9 to TRBJ2-3, with a weak D call TRBD1 (6 bases). Trimming removed 5 bases from V and 6 bases from J, with 9 bases in between. There are 12 residues in the CDR3. Germline CDR1 SEHNR, CDR2 FQNEAQ (reference sequence). This CDR3 reads CASSATGDTQYF. The CDR3 DNA reads as TGTGCCAGCAGCGCTACAGGGGATACGCAGTATTTT.

The chain has TRBV5-1 and TRBJ2-2, with D possibly being TRBD2 (6 bases). Germline assignment: CDR1 SGHRS and CDR2 YFSETQ. The CDR3 has 15 amino acids. V lost 4 bases and J 0 bases, leaving 10 bases between the germline ends. This CDR3 reads CASSPGRANTGELFF. In nucleotides, the CDR3 is TGCGCCAGCAGCCCCGGGAGAGCGAACACCGGGGAGCTGTTTTTT.

The J gene is TRBJ1-3, the V gene TRBV10-3; weak D call: TRBD1 (5 bases). The CDR3 is 14 residues long. V was trimmed by 11 bases and J by 0 bases, leaving 14 bases between them. The germline CDR1 and CDR2 sequences are ENHRY and SYGVKD. The CDR3 is CAGARGDSGNTIYF. The CDR3, as DNA: TGTGCCGGGGCCCGGGGGGACTCTGGAAACACCATATATTTT.

The chain couples TRBV24-1 to TRBJ2-1; D gene unclear. Looked up from germline, CDR1 is KGHDR and CDR2 is SFDVKD. V was shortened by 6 bases and J by 1 base, with 9 bases between the two germline ends. CDR3 length: 14 residues. In nucleotides, the CDR3 is TGTGCCACCAGTCCCGCAGGATCCTACAATGAGCAGTTCTTC. Translated, it gives CATSPAGSYNEQFF.

The chain couples TRBV21-1 to TRBJ2-7; no DNA check was done on the table's D call, TRBD1. TRBV21-1 corresponds to a pseudogene. The CDR3 totals 16 residues. The CDR3 nucleotides are TGTGCCAGCAGCAAAGTCCGGCAGGGGCGCACCTACGAGCAGTACTTC. Translation: CASSKVRQGRTYEQYF.

The chain is built from TRBV4-1 and TRBJ2-3, with D possibly TRBD2 on 5 matching bases. CDR3 length equals 14 residues. Germline lookup yields CDR1 MGHRA and CDR2 YSYEKL. Between the trimmed V and J ends, which lost 0 bases and 6 bases, there was a span of 10 bases. The CDR3 reads CASSQDPGVDTQYF. CDR3 bases: TGCGCCAGCAGCCAAGATCCCGGGGTGGATACGCAGTATTTT.

The V call is TRBV18, the J call TRBJ1-5; perhaps TRBD1 as D (6 bases). The CDR3 has 17 residues. The V gene lost 2 bases and the J gene lost 0 bases, with 14 bases spanning the gap. Germline values: CDR1 KGHSH, CDR2 LQKENI. This CDR3 reads CASSPVGAPYSNQPQHF. The CDR3 nucleotides are TGTGCCAGCTCACCAGTGGGGGCCCCTTATAGCAATCAGCCCCAGCATTTT.

This chain joins TRBV5-1 and TRBJ2-1, with D perhaps TRBD1 (5 bases). This CDR3 region has 12 residues. V was pared by 6 bases and J by 6 bases, with 10 bases between. CDR1 SGHRS and CDR2 YFSETQ come from the germline V gene. Written as DNA, the CDR3 is TGCGCCAGCATGAGGCAGGGCAATGAGCAGTTCTTC. Amino acid sequence: CASMRQGNEQFF.

This chain links TRBV6-5 with TRBJ1-1; D unresolved. V was cut by 2 bases and J by 12 bases, with 16 bases left in between. The germline gives CDR1 MNHEY, CDR2 SVGAGI. CDR3 length: 13 amino acids. The CDR3 spells CASSYGPEGVSFF. In DNA, the CDR3 is TGTGCCAGCAGTTACGGTCCCGAGGGTGTATCTTTCTTT.

The rearrangement uses TRBV5-1 and TRBJ2-2; 7 bases match TRBD1. The CDR3 is 15 amino acids. With 3 bases clipped from V and 4 bases from J, the junction kept 6 bases outside the gene matches. In germline, CDR1 is SGHRS, CDR2 YFSETQ. The CDR3 loop is CASSSVQGSTGELFF. In DNA form, the CDR3 reads TGCGCCAGCAGCTCTGTACAGGGGAGCACCGGGGAGCTGTTTTTT.